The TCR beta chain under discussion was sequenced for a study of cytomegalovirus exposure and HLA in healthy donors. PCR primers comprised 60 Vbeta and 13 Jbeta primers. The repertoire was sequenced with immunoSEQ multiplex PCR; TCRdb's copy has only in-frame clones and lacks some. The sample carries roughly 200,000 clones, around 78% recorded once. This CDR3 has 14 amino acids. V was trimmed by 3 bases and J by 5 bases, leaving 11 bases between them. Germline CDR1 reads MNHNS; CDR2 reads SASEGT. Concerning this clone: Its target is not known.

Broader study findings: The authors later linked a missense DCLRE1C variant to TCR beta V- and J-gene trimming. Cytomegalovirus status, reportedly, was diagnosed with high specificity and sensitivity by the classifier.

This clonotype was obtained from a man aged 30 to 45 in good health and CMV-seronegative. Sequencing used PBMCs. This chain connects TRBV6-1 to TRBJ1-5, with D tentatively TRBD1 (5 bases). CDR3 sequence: CASSERQGYQPQHF. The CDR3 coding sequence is TGTGCCAGCAGTGAGAGGCAGGGTTATCAGCCCCAGCATTTT.